The count of the clone carrying this TCR beta chain is one. This CDR3 has 15 amino acids. Germline-derived CDR1 and CDR2 are SEHNR and FQNEAQ (reference sequence). The ends lost 1 base at V and 2 bases at J; junction bases unmatched: 3. The sample originates from a study of T cells after somatic rescue of genetic block. Profiling relied on immunoSEQ multiplex PCR, and the TCRdb table lists in-frame clones only, not all of them. Altogether tens of thousands of clones are present, more than 80% being singletons, with the ten largest covering 1.6%. The rearrangement links TRBV7-9 to TRBJ2-7, with 9 bases fitting TRBD2. The clonotype originates from a woman under 30. Sequencing was performed on peripheral blood mononuclear cells (PBMCs). The CDR3 sequence: CASSLGLAAAYEQYF. For the CDR3, the DNA is TGTGCCAGCAGCTTAGGACTAGCGGCGGCCTACGAGCAGTACTTC.